These 2 T cell receptor beta chains share one sample of origin, sequenced in a study of blood T cell repertoires in COVID-19. Data came from immunoSEQ multiplex PCR; TCRdb stores just in-frame clones and leaves some out. The sample carries approximately 74,000 clones, roughly 88% recorded once. Sequenced input: peripheral blood. These receptors were collected from a man aged 80 or over with active or convalescent COVID-19.

This clone was picked up a small number of times. V usage is TRBV6-2 or TRBV6-3 and J usage is TRBJ1-2; 10 bases fit TRBD1. This CDR3 contains 12 residues. CDR1 MNHEY and CDR2 SVGEGT come from the germline V gene. With 6 bases clipped from V and 7 bases from J, the junction kept 2 bases outside the gene matches. The CDR3 spells CASSRQGAGYTF. CDR3 sequence (DNA): TGTGCCAGCAGCCGACAGGGGGCTGGCTACACCTTC.

The chain recombines TRBV19 with TRBJ1-5; TRBD1 matches 7 bases. There are 16 residues in the CDR3. From germline, CDR1 is LNHDA and CDR2 SQIVND (reference sequence). Trimming cost V 9 bases and J 6 bases; bases outside gene matches: 17. The CDR3 nucleotides read TGTGCCAGCAACGTCGCAGGGGGGCGCAACGGTCAGCCCCAGCATTTT. Translating gives CASNVAGGRNGQPQHF.